One sample yielded the 10 T cell receptor beta chains listed below, sequenced in a study of T cell repertoires in cytomegalovirus infection. These TCRs are of unknown antigen specificity. From the reads, TCRdb called clonotypes with MiXCR, one entry per CDR3 protein. The sample yields hundreds of thousands of distinct CDR3 sequences, around 35% seen once. The source material was cultured PBMCs, sampled from culture after CMV antigen stimulation. Receptors originate from a human donor in good health (CMV status not recorded). Some clones in this sample may be carry-over from other donors' samples.

The chain has TRBV4-1 and TRBJ2-6; possibly TRBD2 for D (6 bases). From germline, CDR1 is MGHRA and CDR2 YSYEKL. The CDR3 runs to 19 residues. Trimming stripped 0 bases from V and 0 bases from J, with 15 bases between. This CDR3 is CASSQDAGSLFSGANVLTF. CDR3 nucleotides: TGCGCCAGCAGCCAAGATGCGGGGTCCCTCTTCTCTGGGGCCAACGTCCTGACTTTC.

The chain combines TRBV10-2 with TRBJ2-5, with 10 bases that match TRBD2. Per the germline V gene, CDR1 is WSHSY and CDR2 is SAAADI. Unmatched junction bases numbered 4, after V lost 5 bases and J lost 4 bases. This CDR3 contains 14 residues. The CDR3 region is CASSPRLAGETQYF. Written as DNA, the CDR3 is TGCGCCAGCAGTCCCCGACTAGCGGGAGAGACCCAGTACTTC.

There are a few counts of this clonotype. V is TRBV19 and J is TRBJ2-2, with 12 bases matching TRBD2. The germline V gene has CDR1 LNHDA and CDR2 SQIVND (reference sequence). This CDR3 is built from 18 residues. V gave up 6 bases and J gave up 5 bases; unmatched junction bases: 13. The CDR3 spells CASRASLAGGRRTGELFF. DNA for the CDR3: TGTGCCAGTAGAGCAAGCCTAGCGGGGGGGCGACGGACCGGGGAGCTGTTTTTT.

V gene TRBV7-2 combines with J gene TRBJ2-1; the D gene is possibly TRBD2 (5 bases). The CDR3 is made up of 15 amino acids. Deletions cut 5 bases from V and 6 bases from J, with 17 bases between. Per germline, CDR1 SGHTA and CDR2 FQGNSA. As DNA, the CDR3 is TGTGCCAGCAGCCGCCGGATATCCAGCGGCAATGAGCAGTTCTTC. This gives the protein CASSRRISSGNEQFF.

This clonotype was picked up many times. In DNA form, the CDR3 reads TGTGCCAGCAGCTTCGCGTCTAGCGGGAGAGATACGCAGTATTTT. Its protein product is CASSFASSGRDTQYF. The chain couples TRBV7-2 to TRBJ2-3; TRBD2 agrees at 10 bases. CDR3 length: 15 amino acids. CDR1 SGHTA and CDR2 FQGNSA come from the germline V gene. With 3 bases clipped from V and 5 bases from J, the junction kept 5 bases outside the gene matches.

This clonotype was observed a few times. The chain links TRBV7-2 to TRBJ2-1; tentatively, D is TRBD2 (6 bases). The germline gives CDR1 SGHTA, CDR2 FQGNSA. Trimming pared 5 bases from V and 7 bases from J, leaving 15 bases between. The CDR3 contains 14 residues. The CDR3 loop reads CASSPRDLRNEQFF. The CDR3 DNA sequence: TGTGCCAGCAGCCCGCGGGACTTGAGGAATGAGCAGTTCTTC.

This clonotype appeared a few times. The chain employs TRBV7-2 and TRBJ2-5; TRBD1 aligns across 9 bases. Germline V gives CDR1 SGHTA, CDR2 FQGNSA. CDR3 size: 15 residues. V lost 5 bases, J lost 5 bases, and 9 bases stayed unmatched. Here the CDR3 reads CASSRMGTGWETQYF. The CDR3, as DNA: TGTGCCAGCAGCCGTATGGGGACAGGGTGGGAGACCCAGTACTTC.

There are a few counts of this clonotype. The chain carries TRBV4-1 and TRBJ2-1, with D possibly matching TRBD1 (5 bases). This CDR3 has 17 residues. V was trimmed by 1 base and J by 4 bases, leaving 17 bases between them. Per the germline V gene, CDR1 is MGHRA and CDR2 is YSYEKL. In nucleotides, the CDR3 is TGCGCCAGCAGCCAAGTGCGAGACCCCAAGGGGTACAATGAGCAGTTCTTC. It specifies CASSQVRDPKGYNEQFF.

The chain combines TRBV19 with TRBJ2-6; D is undetermined. Germline CDR1 reads LNHDA; CDR2 reads SQIVND (reference sequence). The CDR3 sequence is 15 residues long. Trimming removed 5 bases from V and 1 base from J, with 9 bases in between. CDR3 bases: TGTGCCAGTAGTCCCCTCCCATCTGGGGCCAACGTCCTGACTTTC. It codes for CASSPLPSGANVLTF. The full variable domain, completed using reference TRBV19 and TRBJ2-6, is DGGITQSPKYLFRKEGQNVTLSCEQNLNHDAMYWYRQDPGQGLRLIYYSQIVNDFQKGDIAEGYSVSREKKESFPLTVTSAQKNPTAFYLCASSPLPSGANVLTFGAGSRLTVL.

The chain has TRBV6-1 and TRBJ1-5; no firm D call. V lost 2 bases and J 3 bases, leaving 8 bases between the germline ends. This CDR3 region has 14 residues. Germline V gene data show CDR1 as MNHNS and CDR2 as SASEGT. CDR3 residues: CASSEHVVNQPQHF. In DNA form, the CDR3 reads TGTGCCAGCAGTGAACACGTCGTCAATCAGCCCCAGCATTTT.